This T cell receptor (beta chain) was documented in a study of T cells in Graves' hyperthyroidism and ophthalmopathy. Study-wide results and limits: Most thyroid clonotypes with frequency above 0.001 were detected in blood.

The V gene lost 8 bases and the J gene lost 4 bases, with 14 bases spanning the gap. Per germline, CDR1 MGHDK and CDR2 SYGVNS. The CDR3 contains 14 residues. Amplified TCR beta CDR3 regions came from RNA transcripts. First-round RT-PCR with HTBI primers amplified the TCR CDR3 region. TCRdb recomputed calls from the multiplex PCR reads with MiXCR, one row per CDR3 protein. The table lists approximately 600,000 distinct CDR3 sequences, 15% to 20% of them singletons. Concerning this clonotype itself: Its cognate antigen is unknown.

This receptor was obtained from a woman in her 30s with Graves' hyperthyroidism. The genes are TRBV25-1 and TRBJ2-2, with D perhaps TRBD1 (6 bases). The material sequenced was blood. CDR3 coding DNA: TGTGCCAGCCGTTCACAGGGACCCACCGGGGAGCTGTTTTTT. Residues: CASRSQGPTGELFF.